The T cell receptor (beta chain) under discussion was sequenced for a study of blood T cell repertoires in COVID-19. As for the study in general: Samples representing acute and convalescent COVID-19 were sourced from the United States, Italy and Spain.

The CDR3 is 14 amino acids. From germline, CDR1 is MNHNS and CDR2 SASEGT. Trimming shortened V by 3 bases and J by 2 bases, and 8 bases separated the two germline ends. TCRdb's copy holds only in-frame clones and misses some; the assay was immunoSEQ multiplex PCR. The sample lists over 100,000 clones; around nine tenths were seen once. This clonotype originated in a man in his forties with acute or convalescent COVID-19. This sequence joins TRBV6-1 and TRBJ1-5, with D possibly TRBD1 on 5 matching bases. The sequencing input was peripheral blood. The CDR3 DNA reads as TGTGCCAGCAGTGAGGTAGGGGGCAATCAGCCCCAGCATTTT. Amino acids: CASSEVGGNQPQHF.